These 18 T cell receptor beta chains came from one sample sequenced in a study of human T cells and chemical hapten exposure. Time point here: patch test 1, 2 weeks after DPC sensitization. The sample's treatment: therapeutic diphenylcyclopropenone sensitization with weekly scalp DPC. TCRdb processed the RACE reads anew with MiXCR; each CDR3 protein has one entry. The sample yields 180,000 or so distinct CDR3 sequences, 20% to 25% seen once. Here the sequenced sample was whole blood, taken in connection with sensitization to the hapten diphenylcyclopropenone (DPC). The receptor set was obtained from a woman between 45 and 65 years old with alopecia areata. Some clones in this sample may be carry-over from other donors' samples.

This clonotype was seen a handful of times. V and J are TRBV6-2 or TRBV6-3 and TRBJ2-5; 11 bases match TRBD1. V lost 5 bases, J lost 1 base, and 6 bases stayed unmatched. The germline V gene encodes CDR1 MNHEY and CDR2 SVGEGT. The CDR3 length is 16 residues. CDR3 nucleotide sequence: TGTGCCAGCAGTACCGCGGACAGGGGGCTCCAAGAGACCCAGTACTTC. Protein sequence: CASSTADRGLQETQYF.

This clonotype occurred a few times. V is TRBV20-1 and J is TRBJ2-1; 10 positions agree with TRBD2. CDR3 length: 13 residues. V trimming: 3 bases; J trimming: 15 bases; junction bases outside the gene matches: 11. The germline gives CDR1 DFQATT, CDR2 SNEGSKA (reference sequence). CDR3 sequence: CSASPGLAEVGFF. The CDR3 DNA sequence: TGCAGTGCTAGCCCCGGACTAGCGGAGGTGGGGTTCTTC.

The chain carries TRBV4-2 and TRBJ1-3; D gene unclear. The length of the CDR3 is 15 residues. Germline CDR1 and CDR2: LGHNA and YNFKEQ. The V end was cut by 3 bases, the J end by 0 bases, with 9 bases between. The CDR3 region has the DNA TGTGCCAGCAGCCAGACGGCAAACTCTGGAAACACCATATATTTT. This encodes CASSQTANSGNTIYF.

This clonotype qualifies as medium-sized. The J gene is TRBJ1-1, the V gene TRBV6-1; D is unresolved. Germline assignment: CDR1 MNHNS and CDR2 SASEGT. The CDR3 is 14 amino acids. Trimming removed 5 bases at V and 0 bases at J, with 10 bases between. DNA for the CDR3: TGTGCCAGCAGTAATGAAGTCATGAACACTGAAGCTTTCTTT. The encoded protein is CASSNEVMNTEAFF.

The DNA for the CDR3 is TGCAGTGCTAGCAGTCGGGACAGGGGGCTTACCTCTGGAAACACCATATATTTT. Translating it yields CSASSRDRGLTSGNTIYF. This chain links TRBV20-1 with TRBJ1-3; 12 bases map to TRBD1. Germline trimming cut 3 bases from V and 0 bases from J; bases unmatched to any gene: 9. There are 18 residues in the CDR3. CDR1 is DFQATT, CDR2 SNEGSKA, per germline (reference sequence).

The rearrangement links TRBV7-8 to TRBJ1-1; D gene uncertain. This CDR3 is 13 amino acids long. V lost 5 bases to trimming and J lost 9 bases, with 16 bases between them. Germline CDR1 reads SGHVS; CDR2 reads FQNEAQ. The CDR3 protein is CASSPRVDRQAFF. The CDR3 DNA is TGTGCCAGCAGCCCCCGGGTAGACCGACAAGCTTTCTTT.

Many counts were recorded for this clonotype. The genes are TRBV5-4 and TRBJ2-3, with TRBD2 as a possible D gene (6 bases). The CDR3 consists of 16 residues. Germline V gene data show CDR1 as SGHNT and CDR2 as YYREEE (reference sequence). V gave up 3 bases and J gave up 4 bases, with 18 bases separating them. The CDR3 DNA follows: TGTGCCAGCAGCTCCTTTGCGGGAAGACAGCCAGATACGCAGTATTTT. This codes for CASSSFAGRQPDTQYF. The complete variable domain, with remaining parts taken from reference TRBV5-4 and TRBJ2-3, reads ETGVTQSPTHLIKTRGQQVTLRCSSQSGHNTVSWYQQALGQGPQFIFQYYREEENGRGNFPPRFSGLQFPNYSSELNVNALELDDSALYLCASSSFAGRQPDTQYFGPGTRLTVL.

This clonotype was seen many times. The chain carries TRBV29-1 and TRBJ2-1; D gene uncertain. The CDR3 runs 9 residues. V lost 4 bases to trimming and J lost 12 bases, with 7 bases between them. CDR1 SQVTM and CDR2 ANQGSEA come from the germline V gene. Here the CDR3 DNA reads TGCAGCGTTGCGGATCCGCAGTTCTTC. Protein: CSVADPQFF.

The sample holds a few counts of this clonotype. The V gene is TRBV27, the J gene TRBJ2-2; D is undetermined. The CDR3 sequence is 14 residues long. Germline CDR1 and CDR2: MNHEY and SMNVEV (reference sequence). V was pared by 6 bases and J by 1 base, with 9 bases between. Here the CDR3 reads CASSLGLNTGELFF. CDR3 sequence (DNA): TGTGCCAGCAGCTTGGGCTTGAACACCGGGGAGCTGTTTTTT.

This clonotype has a count of ten or more. The rearrangement joins TRBV5-1 to TRBJ2-7; possibly TRBD1 for D (6 bases). Trimming stripped 1 base from V and 2 bases from J, with 10 bases between. The CDR3 has 14 amino acids. CDR1 is SGHRS and CDR2 is YFSETQ in the germline V gene. In DNA form, the CDR3 reads TGCGCCAGCAGCTTGTTAGGGGGAACCTACGAGCAGTACTTC. It translates to CASSLLGGTYEQYF.

V and J are TRBV20-1 and TRBJ1-1, with no clear D. Germline assignment: CDR1 DFQATT and CDR2 SNEGSKA (reference sequence). CDR3 size: 16 residues. V was shortened by 1 base and J by 5 bases, with 20 bases between the two germline ends. DNA for the CDR3: TGCAGTGCTAGAGGTTTTAAGTGGCTGGTTGGTACTGAAGCTTTCTTT. Protein: CSARGFKWLVGTEAFF.

This clonotype was detected only a few times. This chain links TRBV11-2 with TRBJ2-5, with 10 bases matching TRBD2. J gave up 6 bases and V 2 bases, and 6 bases lay outside the gene matches. The CDR3 sequence is 15 residues long. The germline gives CDR1 SGHAT, CDR2 FQNNGV. CDR3 sequence: CASSLLLAGTQTQYF. CDR3 coding DNA: TGTGCCAGCAGCTTATTACTAGCGGGAACACAGACCCAGTACTTC.

This clonotype was picked up a small number of times. The chain uses TRBV4-1 and TRBJ2-5; no reliable D call. CDR1 and CDR2 (germline): MGHRA, YSYEKL. The CDR3 consists of 14 residues. V was cut by 0 bases and J by 5 bases, with 10 bases left in between. The chain's CDR3 is CASSQDPLIETQYF. Here the CDR3 DNA reads TGCGCCAGCAGCCAAGACCCTTTGATTGAGACCCAGTACTTC.

This clonotype was picked up a small number of times. This rearrangement joins TRBV20-1 to TRBJ1-6, with D possibly matching TRBD1 (5 bases). V was trimmed by 4 bases and J by 0 bases, leaving 19 bases between them. In germline, CDR1 is DFQATT, CDR2 SNEGSKA (reference sequence). The CDR3 sequence is 18 residues long. The CDR3 sequence: CSAIPWGWIVSYNSPLHF. The CDR3, as DNA: TGCAGTGCTATTCCGTGGGGGTGGATTGTCTCCTATAATTCACCCCTCCACTTT.

This clonotype turned up a few times. The chain links TRBV20-1 to TRBJ2-1, with TRBD2 matching over 15 bases. V trimming: 5 bases; J trimming: 4 bases; junction bases outside the gene matches: 9. Looked up from germline, CDR1 is DFQATT and CDR2 is SNEGSKA (reference sequence). The CDR3 has 17 amino acids. The CDR3 protein is CSALIGTSGRPYNEQFF. The CDR3 DNA sequence: TGCAGTGCTCTTATAGGGACTAGCGGGAGGCCGTACAATGAGCAGTTCTTC.

In nucleotides, the CDR3 is TGTGCCACCAGTGATGTGATCGGCACAGATACGCAGTATTTT. Amino acids: CATSDVIGTDTQYF. V is TRBV24-1 and J is TRBJ2-3; D gene unclear. V lost 3 bases, J lost 1 base, and 7 bases lay in between. Germline-derived CDR1 and CDR2 are KGHDR and SFDVKD. This CDR3 has 14 residues.

CDR3 nucleotides: TGTGCCAGCAGTTCCCTATTTGAGGGACGGCTAAACACTGAAGCTTTCTTT. It is translated as CASSSLFEGRLNTEAFF. The chain links TRBV6-5 to TRBJ1-1, with a tentative D call TRBD1 (5 bases). There are 17 residues in the CDR3. CDR1 MNHEY and CDR2 SVGAGI come from the germline V gene. V lost 4 bases, J lost 2 bases, and 20 bases lay in between.

This clonotype appeared a few times. J is TRBJ2-7 and V is TRBV4-1; D unclear. The CDR3 length is 13 residues. V dropped 0 bases and J dropped 2 bases, with 5 bases sitting between them. Germline V CDR1 and CDR2: MGHRA, YSYEKL. CDR3 loop: CASSQERAYEQYF. The CDR3 DNA sequence: TGCGCCAGCAGCCAAGAGAGAGCCTACGAGCAGTACTTC.